This T cell receptor (beta chain) was recorded in a study of blood T cell repertoires in COVID-19. The CDR3 covers 15 residues. The germline V gene has CDR1 SGDLS and CDR2 YYNGEE. Losses at the gene ends were 1 base for V and 4 bases for J; bases not matched to a gene: 4. As handled by the study authors: Researchers report that nucleated cell counts were estimated from reference gene primer amplification. Here immunoSEQ multiplex PCR was the method, and the copy in TCRdb shows in-frame clones only, minus some. Clone size and V and J calls were adopted from that table, with D and trimming inferred from the DNA. This table holds about 250,000 clones, 70% to 85% found once.

The sequence was collected from a man of 80 years or more with acute or convalescent COVID-19. The sample consisted of peripheral blood. The V gene is TRBV9, the J gene TRBJ2-2; 7 bases are a match to TRBD1. In DNA form, the CDR3 reads TGTGCCAGCAGCGTAAGGGGGCCAGGCACCGGGGAGCTGTTTTTT. Amino acid sequence: CASSVRGPGTGELFF.